Included here is one TCR beta chain sequence, with context. There are 16 residues in the CDR3. J lost 5 bases, V lost 5 bases, and 8 bases had no gene match. MiXCR, run by TCRdb on the 5' RACE reads, gives a single entry per CDR3 protein. The sample has about 360,000 distinct CDR3 sequences, approximately 20% seen once. This sample was taken from a study of CD8 T cells in ankylosing spondylitis. The chain is built from TRBV12-3 or TRBV12-4 and TRBJ2-3, with 12 bases matching TRBD2. The material sequenced was blood, either unsorted or a sorted T cell fraction (not recorded which). The receptor's source is a male donor with ankylosing spondylitis or in good health (not recorded which). DNA for the CDR3: TGTGCCAGCAGTAGTTTTTCACTAGCGGGGGGAGATACGCAGTATTTT. Its translation: CASSSFSLAGGDTQYF.